The 25 T cell receptor beta chains given below trace back to one sample, sequenced in a study of beta chain features in type 1 diabetes. What these receptors recognize is not known. Regarding the study as a whole: The study found moderately but significantly shorter TCRB CDR3s in all four CD4+ subsets of Type 1 diabetes patients.

Every bit of the isolated RNA underwent reverse transcription, so sequencing read expressed TCRB transcripts. The assay was immunoSEQ multiplex PCR, and TCRdb's table has in-frame clones only and misses some. The table lists 150,000 to 170,000 clones, under 13% of them singletons. Sequencing was performed on central memory CD4+ T cells from blood. The receptors come from a man younger than 40 with type 1 diabetes.

The CDR3 loop is CAISESGGTYEQYF. In DNA form, the CDR3 reads TGTGCCATCAGTGAATCCGGGGGGACCTACGAGCAGTACTTC. V gene TRBV10-3 combines with J gene TRBJ2-7; 7 bases are a match to TRBD2. After removal of 3 bases from V and 2 bases from J, the junction contained 4 bases not matched to a gene. Germline V gene lookup returns CDR1 ENHRY and CDR2 SYGVKD. CDR3 length: 14 residues.

The chain recombines TRBV7-3 with TRBJ2-1, with 10 bases aligning to TRBD2. V dropped 6 bases and J dropped 7; count of bases not matched to a gene: 9. This CDR3 spans 15 amino acids. Per germline, CDR1 SGHTA and CDR2 FQGTGA. As DNA, the CDR3 is TGTGCCAGCAGACTAGAAGCGGGAGGGATAAATGAGCAGTTCTTC. Amino acids: CASRLEAGGINEQFF.

This clone was detected only a few times. The chain has TRBV2 and TRBJ2-7, with a tentative D call TRBD1 (7 bases). The ends were cut back, 6 bases at V and 3 bases at J, with 9 bases in the middle. The CDR3 has 12 residues. Germline CDR1 reads SNHLY; CDR2 reads FYNNEI. CDR3 sequence: CASRRDSYEQYF. The CDR3 nucleotides read TGTGCCAGCAGGCGGGACAGCTACGAGCAGTACTTC.

V is TRBV2 and J is TRBJ1-2; D is possibly TRBD1 (5 bases). The CDR3 length is 11 residues. Per the germline V gene, CDR1 is SNHLY and CDR2 is FYNNEI. Trimming stripped 7 bases from V and 7 bases from J, with 10 bases between. CDR3 in amino acids: CASTYRSGYTF. DNA for the CDR3: TGTGCCAGCACGTACAGGTCTGGCTACACCTTC.

The chain links TRBV30 to TRBJ1-3; D remains ambiguous. V was shortened by 2 bases and J by 4 bases, with 12 bases between the two germline ends. CDR1 and CDR2 (germline): GTSNPN, SVGIG (reference sequence). This CDR3 spans 14 amino acids. The CDR3 here is CAWSLERSGNTIYF. CDR3 DNA sequence: TGTGCCTGGAGTCTGGAGCGAAGCGGAAACACCATATATTTT.

This clone came up a few times. The rearrangement uses TRBV4-3 and TRBJ2-1; the D gene is possibly TRBD2 (6 bases). Trimming left V 4 bases short and J 3 bases short, with 10 bases between. Germline V CDR1 and CDR2: LGHNA, YSLEER. The CDR3 runs to 14 residues. In DNA, the CDR3 is TGCGCCAGCAGCCGGAATAGCGGCTACAATGAGCAGTTCTTC. Amino acid sequence: CASSRNSGYNEQFF.

The chain has TRBV28 and TRBJ2-7, with D possibly TRBD1 on 5 matching bases. There are 14 residues in the CDR3. CDR1 is MDHEN and CDR2 is SYDVKM in the germline V gene. V lost 7 bases and J 9 bases, leaving 22 bases between the germline ends. CDR3 DNA sequence: TGTGCCAGCAATCCGCCGACAGTACCTACGAGGCAGTACTTC. As protein: CASNPPTVPTRQYF.

The CDR3 bases are TGTGCCAGCAGCTTGGGACAGGATTCCTACAATGAGCAGTTCTTC. Encoded protein: CASSLGQDSYNEQFF. V gene TRBV5-6 combines with J gene TRBJ2-1; a possible D gene is TRBD1 (6 bases). Looked up from germline, CDR1 is SGHDT and CDR2 is YYEEEE. Trimming left V 0 bases short and J 1 base short, with 8 bases between. The CDR3 has 15 amino acids.

V gene TRBV30 combines with J gene TRBJ2-2; D may be TRBD1 (6 bases). The germline V gene encodes CDR1 GTSNPN and CDR2 SVGIG (reference sequence). Trimming took 5 bases from V and 1 from J, leaving 14 bases between them. The length of the CDR3 is 15 residues. As DNA, the CDR3 is TGTGCCTGGGGGCAGGGGCGTGTGAACACCGGGGAGCTGTTTTTT. Protein sequence: CAWGQGRVNTGELFF.

This sequence joins TRBV15 and TRBJ2-6, with a tentative D call TRBD1 (6 bases). With 8 bases removed from V and 2 bases from J, the gap between germline ends came to 13 bases. CDR1 is LNHNV, CDR2 YYDKDF, per germline (reference sequence). This CDR3 region has 15 residues. In DNA, the CDR3 is TGTGCCACCGTTGCAGGGGAAGCTGGGGCCAACGTCCTGACTTTC. This encodes CATVAGEAGANVLTF.

This chain links TRBV29-1 with TRBJ2-5; 10 bases align to TRBD2. The V and J ends lost 2 bases and 11 bases, in that order; junction bases with no gene match: 11. This CDR3 is 14 amino acids long. CDR1 SQVTM and CDR2 ANQGSEA come from the germline V gene. The CDR3 region has the DNA TGCAGCGTTGAACTTGGACTAGCGGAGGGAGAGCAGTACTTC. This gives the protein CSVELGLAEGEQYF.

This clone turned up a few times. The chain uses TRBV4-2 and TRBJ1-2, with a tentative D call TRBD1 (6 bases). The CDR3 has 19 residues. CDR1 LGHNA and CDR2 YNFKEQ come from the germline V gene. Trimming removed 0 bases at V and 2 bases at J, with 22 bases between. In DNA, the CDR3 is TGTGCCAGCAGCCAAGAATCAAGGTCGGCAGGGGATGGGAACTATGGCTACACCTTC. It codes for CASSQESRSAGDGNYGYTF.

This clone was picked up a small number of times. The chain carries TRBV19 and TRBJ2-5; 7 bases line up with TRBD2. V was pared by 4 bases and J by 4 bases, with 9 bases of the junction left unmatched. Germline CDR1 and CDR2: LNHDA and SQIVND (reference sequence). The CDR3 consists of 15 residues. The CDR3 nucleotides read TGTGCCAGTAGTACAGCGGGAATAGGGAGAGAGACCCAGTACTTC. Translating gives CASSTAGIGRETQYF.

The chain joins TRBV18 to TRBJ2-2; D may be TRBD2 (6 bases). The V end was cut by 3 bases, the J end by 0 bases, with 17 bases between. The CDR3 contains 18 residues. Germline CDR1 and CDR2: KGHSH and LQKENI. CDR3: CASSPTNPSATNTGELFF. In DNA, the CDR3 is TGTGCCAGCTCACCCACAAATCCTAGCGCTACGAACACCGGGGAGCTGTTTTTT.

This clone was observed a few times. The chain recombines TRBV11-2 with TRBJ2-3; D possibly corresponds to TRBD1 (6 bases). This CDR3 has 14 amino acids. Germline V gene sequence: CDR1 SGHAT, CDR2 FQNNGV. Trimming took 5 bases from V and 2 from J, leaving 11 bases between them. CDR3 DNA sequence: TGTGCCAGCAGCCTTCAGGGGTTCACAGATACGCAGTATTTT. Its protein is CASSLQGFTDTQYF.

This clone was seen a few times. The chain has TRBV5-5 and TRBJ2-7; D gene ambiguous. The CDR3 contains 14 residues. Germline CDR1 is SGHKS and CDR2 is YYEKEE (reference sequence). V was trimmed by 0 bases and J by 1 base, leaving 8 bases between them. As DNA, the CDR3 is TGTGCCAGCAGCTTGGAGACGGAGTCCTACGAGCAGTACTTC. This encodes CASSLETESYEQYF.

V and J are TRBV5-4 and TRBJ2-5; D is possibly TRBD1 (6 bases). The end of the DNA is better explained by TRBJ2-7, so the J call may be wrong. Germline V CDR1 and CDR2: SGHNT, YYREEE (reference sequence). The length of the CDR3 is 15 residues. CDR3 sequence reads: CASSLPGDLTYEQYF. As DNA, the CDR3 is TGTGCCAGCAGCCTCCCAGGGGACCTAACCTACGAGCAGTACTTC.

This clone was found a few times. The rearrangement uses TRBV9 and TRBJ2-2, with D tentatively TRBD1 (6 bases). Germline loops: CDR1 SGDLS, CDR2 YYNGEE. This CDR3 has 15 amino acids. With 4 bases removed from V and 6 bases from J, the gap between germline ends came to 16 bases. DNA for the CDR3: TGTGCCAGCAGCCCACGGACAGTCAAGGCCGGGGAGCTGTTTTTT. Translation gives CASSPRTVKAGELFF.

The chain is built from TRBV19 and TRBJ2-5, with 8 positions matching TRBD1. Germline V gives CDR1 LNHDA, CDR2 SQIVND (reference sequence). The trim removed 3 bases at V and 5 bases at J, leaving 8 bases unmatched. This CDR3 region has 15 residues. DNA of the CDR3: TGTGCCAGTAGTATTGGCAGGGGGCATTTGGAGACCCAGTACTTC. Its protein is CASSIGRGHLETQYF.

This clone was recorded a few times. The chain links TRBV2 to TRBJ2-6; perhaps TRBD1 as D (6 bases). CDR1 is SNHLY and CDR2 is FYNNEI in the germline V gene. The germline V and J ends were trimmed by 5 bases and 2 bases, with 10 bases remaining between them. The CDR3 consists of 15 residues. The CDR3 DNA follows: TGTGCCAGCAGTCAGGACAGCCCTGGGGCCAACGTCCTGACTTTC. It translates to CASSQDSPGANVLTF.

This clone was observed a few times. Other nucleotide sequences in the sample specify the same CDR3. The chain is built from TRBV2 and TRBJ1-1; D is ambiguous. The germline V gene encodes CDR1 SNHLY and CDR2 FYNNEI. The CDR3 consists of 13 residues. The V gene lost 4 bases and the J gene lost 1 base, with 7 bases spanning the gap. As DNA, the CDR3 is TGTGCCAGCAGTGGACAAGGGAACACTGAAGCTTTCTTT. This translates into CASSGQGNTEAFF.

In its sample, this clone was seen a few times. This chain uses TRBV28 with TRBJ2-5, with D possibly matching TRBD1 (5 bases). Germline V CDR1 and CDR2: MDHEN, SYDVKM. V lost 3 bases and J lost 0, with 11 bases in between. This CDR3 contains 15 residues. The CDR3 reads CASSFPDSNQETQYF. CDR3 nucleotide sequence: TGTGCCAGCAGTTTCCCCGACAGTAACCAAGAGACCCAGTACTTC. The full variable domain, completed using reference TRBV28 and TRBJ2-5, is DVKVTQSSRYLVKRTGEKVFLECVQDMDHENMFWYRQDPGLGLRLIYFSYDVKMKEKGDIPEGYSVSREKKERFSLILESASTNQTSMYLCASSFPDSNQETQYFGPGTRLLVL.

The genes are TRBV5-1 and TRBJ2-7; 9 nucleotides match TRBD1. CDR1 and CDR2 (germline): SGHRS, YFSETQ. V shed 4 bases and J 5 bases; nucleotides not matched to a gene: 4. There are 13 residues in the CDR3. The DNA for the CDR3 is TGCGCCAGCAGCGTAGGACAGGGGAACGAGCAGTACTTC. Translated, it gives CASSVGQGNEQYF.

The V gene is TRBV5-1, the J gene TRBJ1-1; D unresolved. CDR1 is SGHRS and CDR2 is YFSETQ in the germline V gene. The CDR3 spans 14 residues. With 4 bases removed from V and 0 bases from J, the gap between germline ends came to 10 bases. CDR3 coding DNA: TGCGCCAGCAGCCAGGAACAGATGAACACTGAAGCTTTCTTT. Its translation is CASSQEQMNTEAFF. The whole variable domain, remainder taken from reference TRBV5-1 and TRBJ1-1, is KAGVTQTPRYLIKTRGQQVTLSCSPISGHRSVSWYQQTPGQGLQFLFEYFSETQRNKGNFPGRFSGRQFSNSRSEMNVSTLELGDSALYLCASSQEQMNTEAFFGQGTRLTVV.

In its sample, this clone was seen a few times. The J gene is TRBJ1-5, the V gene TRBV6-1, with 7 nucleotides matching TRBD1. This CDR3 is 16 amino acids long. With V trimmed by 4 bases and J by 1 base, 7 bases remained unmatched. CDR1 MNHNS and CDR2 SASEGT come from the germline V gene. This chain's CDR3 is CASSVRQGVSNQPQHF. DNA for the CDR3: TGTGCCAGCAGTGTAAGGCAGGGGGTGAGCAATCAGCCCCAGCATTTT.